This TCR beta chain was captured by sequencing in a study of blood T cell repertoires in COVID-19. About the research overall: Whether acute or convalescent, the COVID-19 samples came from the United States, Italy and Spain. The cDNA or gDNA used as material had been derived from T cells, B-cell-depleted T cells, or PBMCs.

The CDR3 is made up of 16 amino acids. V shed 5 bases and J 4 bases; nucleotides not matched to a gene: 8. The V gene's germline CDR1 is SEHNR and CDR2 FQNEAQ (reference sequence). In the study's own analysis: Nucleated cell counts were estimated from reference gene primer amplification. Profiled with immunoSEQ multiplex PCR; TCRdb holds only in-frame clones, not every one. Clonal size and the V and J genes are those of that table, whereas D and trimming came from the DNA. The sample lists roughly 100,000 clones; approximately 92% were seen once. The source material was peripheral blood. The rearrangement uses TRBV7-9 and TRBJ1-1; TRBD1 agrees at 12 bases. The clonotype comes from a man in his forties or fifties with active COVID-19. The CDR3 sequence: CASSQRDRGRGTEAFF. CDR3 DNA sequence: TGTGCCAGCAGCCAAAGGGACAGGGGGCGAGGCACTGAAGCTTTCTTT.